The next 30 T cell receptor beta chains were all read from a single sample in a study of T cells in Graves' hyperthyroidism and ophthalmopathy. From RNA transcripts, TCR beta CDR3 regions were amplified. Carried out on the TCR CDR3, a first-round RT-PCR used the HTBI primer set. TCRdb fed the multiplex PCR reads into MiXCR, producing one record per CDR3 protein. The repertoire has 600,000 to 750,000 distinct CDR3 sequences, 15% to 20% of them found once; the top ten carry roughly 15%. The specimen was blood. These receptors came from a man aged 45-60 years with Graves' hyperthyroidism.

This clonotype was picked up many times. The chain joins TRBV27 to TRBJ2-7; possibly TRBD1 for D (6 bases). This CDR3 contains 15 residues. Germline V gene lookup returns CDR1 MNHEY and CDR2 SMNVEV (reference sequence). Trimming took off 0 bases at V and 6 bases at J, with 15 bases between the two ends. CDR3 bases: TGTGCCAGCAGTTTATCGAACGGCAGGGGCGTCGAGCAGTACTTC. It is translated as CASSLSNGRGVEQYF.

This clonotype was observed many times. This chain links TRBV6-1 with TRBJ2-1, with a weak D call TRBD1 (6 bases). The CDR3 spans 12 residues. V was cut by 6 bases and J by 9 bases, with 12 bases left in between. Germline V lookup: CDR1 MNHNS, CDR2 SASEGT. The CDR3, as DNA: TGTGCCAGCAGAGGGACAACTAGTGAGCAGTTCTTC. As protein: CASRGTTSEQFF.

This clonotype was seen more than once but under ten times. The J gene is TRBJ2-2, the V gene TRBV6-5; no reliable D call. Per the germline V gene, CDR1 is MNHEY and CDR2 is SVGAGI. The V end lost 3 bases, the J end lost 1 base, and 9 bases lay between the germline ends. The CDR3 covers 15 residues. CDR3 loop: CASSYQGENTGELFF. In DNA, the CDR3 is TGTGCCAGCAGTTATCAAGGAGAGAACACCGGGGAGCTGTTTTTT.

This clonotype was recorded a few times. This likely comes from a read error, as the CDR3 has no conserved phenylalanine or tryptophan at its end. The V gene is TRBV6-1, the J gene TRBJ2-1; 9 bases line up with TRBD2. With 5 bases clipped from V and 4 bases from J, the junction kept 3 bases outside the gene matches. This CDR3 region has 14 residues. CDR1 MNHNS and CDR2 SASEGT come from the germline V gene. For the CDR3, the DNA is TGTGCCAGCAGTTTAACTAGCGGGTACAATGAGCAGTTCCTC. It translates to CASSLTSGYNEQFL.

This clonotype was counted ten times or more. The chain carries TRBV7-2 and TRBJ2-2, with TRBD1 matching over 11 bases. Germline trimming cut 5 bases from V and 6 bases from J; bases unmatched to any gene: 8. CDR1 and CDR2 (germline): SGHTA, FQGNSA. The CDR3 sequence is 16 residues long. The CDR3 DNA reads TGTGCCAGCAGCCATGGGACAGGGGGGATATCCGGGGAGCTGTTTTTT. Its protein is CASSHGTGGISGELFF.

The rearrangement links TRBV6-1 to TRBJ2-5; D gene ambiguous. V was cut by 6 bases and J by 5 bases, with 13 bases left in between. This CDR3 has 13 residues. CDR1 and CDR2 from the germline V gene are MNHNS and SASEGT. As DNA, the CDR3 is TGTGCCAGCAGAGAAAGGACCCGGGAGACCCAGTACTTC. Protein sequence: CASRERTRETQYF.

The rearrangement joins TRBV12-3 or TRBV12-4 to TRBJ1-1; no firm D call. With 5 bases removed from V and 7 bases from J, the gap between germline ends came to 17 bases. CDR3 length equals 14 residues. CDR3 residues: CASSPKVAMNEAFF. The CDR3 DNA follows: TGTGCCAGCAGTCCAAAGGTCGCTATGAATGAAGCTTTCTTT.

This clonotype was recorded a few times. The J gene is TRBJ2-1, the V gene TRBV20-1; no reliable D call. CDR1 is DFQATT, CDR2 SNEGSKA, per germline (reference sequence). CDR3 length equals 12 residues. The CDR3 DNA follows: TGCGGTGTCCCAAGCAGGAACAATGAGCAGTTCTTC. Residues: CGVPSRNNEQFF.

There are many counts of this clonotype. V gene TRBV18 combines with J gene TRBJ2-5; D is ambiguous. The germline CDR1 and CDR2 sequences are KGHSH and LQKENI. There are 14 residues in the CDR3. Deletions cut 0 bases from V and 3 bases from J, with 8 bases between. DNA of the CDR3: TGTGCCAGCTCACCACCGGAGACGGAAGAGACCCAGTACTTC. Residues: CASSPPETEETQYF.

This clonotype turned up a few times. The V gene is TRBV7-3, the J gene TRBJ2-1; 11 bases agree with TRBD2. J was trimmed by 7 bases and V by 2 bases; bases with no gene match: 4. Germline loops: CDR1 SGHTA, CDR2 FQGTGA. This CDR3 comprises 15 residues. CDR3 residues: CASSLQLAGVNEQFF. The CDR3 nucleotides are TGTGCCAGCAGCTTACAACTAGCGGGAGTTAATGAGCAGTTCTTC. Together with reference TRBV7-3 and TRBJ2-1, the CDR3 gives the full variable domain: GAGVSQTPSNKVTEKGKYVELRCDPISGHTALYWYRQSLGQGPEFLIYFQGTGAADDSGLPNDRFFAVRPEGSVSTLKIQRTERGDSAVYLCASSLQLAGVNEQFFGPGTRLTVL.

In this sample, this clonotype turned up many times. In DNA form, the CDR3 reads TGTGCCAGCAGTTTGATGGGATCTGAAGCTTTCTTT. Protein: CASSLMGSEAFF. This sequence joins TRBV12-3 or TRBV12-4 and TRBJ1-1; D not certain. V lost 3 bases and J 6 bases, leaving 8 bases between the germline ends. The CDR3 runs 12 residues.

V and J are TRBV4-1 and TRBJ1-4, with D uncertain. V dropped 0 bases and J dropped 9 bases, with 11 bases sitting between them. Germline CDR1 MGHRA, CDR2 YSYEKL. This CDR3 has 14 residues. The CDR3 DNA reads as TGCGCCAGCAGCCAAGATACCCGAGGTAAAAAACTGTTTTTT. Translating it yields CASSQDTRGKKLFF.

The sample holds a few counts of this clonotype. The chain employs TRBV6-5 and TRBJ2-1, with 8 bases matching TRBD2. The germline gives CDR1 MNHEY, CDR2 SVGAGI. The CDR3 runs 13 residues. Trimming at V came to 4 bases and at J to 7 bases, leaving 3 bases not matched to a gene. The CDR3 spells CASSSAGENEQFF. The CDR3 nucleotides read TGTGCCAGCAGTTCAGCGGGAGAGAATGAGCAGTTCTTC.

In this sample, this clonotype turned up a few times. The chain joins TRBV7-3 to TRBJ2-7; a weak D match, TRBD2 (6 bases). CDR1 and CDR2 from the germline V gene are SGHTA and FQGTGA. The CDR3 is 15 residues long. V lost 1 base to trimming and J lost 0 bases, with 10 bases between them. In DNA, the CDR3 is TGTGCCAGCAGCTTAAACGGCGGGACCTCCTACGAGCAGTACTTC. Protein: CASSLNGGTSYEQYF.

The chain has TRBV6-4 and TRBJ2-2; 9 nucleotides line up with TRBD1. The V gene end was trimmed by 7 bases and the J gene end by 6 bases; junction bases not matched to a gene: 9. From germline, CDR1 is MRHNA and CDR2 SNTAGT. There are 15 residues in the CDR3. The CDR3 DNA sequence: TGTGCCAGCACGCCCGGGACAGGGCCCTCCGGGGAGCTGTTTTTT. This encodes CASTPGTGPSGELFF.

This clonotype was picked up many times. The chain recombines TRBV2 with TRBJ1-1; TRBD1 might be the D (6 bases). There are 14 residues in the CDR3. Germline-derived CDR1 and CDR2 are SNHLY and FYNNEI. Trimming took 6 bases from V and 4 from J, leaving 15 bases between them. CDR3 in DNA: TGTGCCAGCAGAGTCGAAGGGGGGACCACTGAAGCTTTCTTT. Its translation: CASRVEGGTTEAFF.

J is TRBJ2-1 and V is TRBV10-3; maybe TRBD1 (5 bases). With 0 bases removed from V and 7 bases from J, the gap between germline ends came to 13 bases. The CDR3 has 15 amino acids. Germline-derived CDR1 and CDR2 are ENHRY and SYGVKD. The CDR3, as DNA: TGTGCCATCAGTGAGTCGATGCAGGGAAAAAATGAGCAGTTCTTC. It is translated as CAISESMQGKNEQFF.

The CDR3 nucleotides read TGTGCCAGCAGCTTAGCGGGAGTTAAAGATACGCAGTATTTT. As protein: CASSLAGVKDTQYF. V usage is TRBV7-8 and J usage is TRBJ2-3; a possible D gene is TRBD2 (5 bases). Trimming left V 0 bases short and J 5 bases short, with 9 bases between. The V gene's germline CDR1 is SGHVS and CDR2 FQNEAQ. This CDR3 region has 14 residues.

This clonotype has a handful of counts. The chain joins TRBV5-1 to TRBJ2-1; D is perhaps TRBD1 or TRBD2 (6 bases each). Germline lookup yields CDR1 SGHRS and CDR2 YFSETQ. CDR3 length equals 16 residues. V gave up 0 bases and J gave up 7 bases, with 17 bases separating them. The CDR3 reads CASSLEGGTFWNEQFF. Here the CDR3 DNA reads TGCGCCAGCAGCTTGGAAGGGGGGACCTTTTGGAATGAGCAGTTCTTC.

This chain joins TRBV4-3 and TRBJ2-7; D is possibly TRBD1 or TRBD2 (5 bases each). This CDR3 spans 13 amino acids. The germline gives CDR1 LGHNA, CDR2 YSLEER. Trimming left V 2 bases short and J 4 bases short, with 9 bases between. This CDR3 is CASSQNGGYEQYF. CDR3 nucleotides: TGCGCCAGCAGCCAAAATGGGGGTTACGAGCAGTACTTC.

On this clonotype itself: This may be a read error, as it is one base from a much larger clone. The rearrangement joins TRBV25-1 to TRBJ2-7; TRBD2 matches 14 bases. This CDR3 has 13 residues. Germline V gene data show CDR1 as MGHDK and CDR2 as SYGVNS. After removal of 8 bases from V and 7 bases from J, the junction contained 4 bases not matched to a gene. The DNA of the CDR3 is TGTGCCAGCCCGGGACTAGCGGGAGAAGAGCAGTACTTC. It translates to CASPGLAGEEQYF.

At least ten counts were recorded for this clonotype. The chain uses TRBV27 and TRBJ2-5; unclear D gene. The germline gives CDR1 MNHEY, CDR2 SMNVEV (reference sequence). V lost 4 bases to trimming and J lost 5 bases, with 11 bases between them. There are 13 residues in the CDR3. CDR3 amino acids: CASSSSLWETQYF. Here the CDR3 DNA reads TGTGCCAGCAGTTCATCCCTGTGGGAGACCCAGTACTTC.

This clonotype was seen repeatedly, ten times or more. The chain employs TRBV28 and TRBJ1-4; D remains ambiguous. The length of the CDR3 is 16 residues. V was shortened by 4 bases and J by 0 bases, with 12 bases between the two germline ends. Germline CDR1 reads MDHEN; CDR2 reads SYDVKM. CDR3 DNA sequence: TGTGCCAGCAGTTCCTCATTTTCCTCAACTAATGAAAAACTGTTTTTT. It encodes CASSSSFSSTNEKLFF.

The table lists this clonotype with a few counts. For the CDR3, the DNA is TGCAGCGTTGAAGAAAGACCTAAAGGAAACACCGGGGAGCTGTTTTTT. Encoded protein: CSVEERPKGNTGELFF. This chain uses TRBV29-1 with TRBJ2-2; D ambiguous. Trimming removed 0 bases at V and 2 bases at J, with 13 bases between. Germline V lookup: CDR1 SQVTM, CDR2 ANQGSEA. CDR3 size: 16 residues.

The CDR3 protein is CASSEAGTRNGYTF. The CDR3 nucleotides are TGTGCCAGCAGCGAAGCCGGGACGAGGAATGGCTACACCTTC. The chain uses TRBV9 and TRBJ1-2, with D maybe TRBD1 (5 bases). This CDR3 has 14 residues. Trimming cost V 3 bases and J 6 bases, with 15 bases left between them. Germline V gives CDR1 SGDLS, CDR2 YYNGEE.

The chain employs TRBV3-1 and TRBJ1-3; no clear D. The germline V gene encodes CDR1 LGHDT and CDR2 YNNKEL (reference sequence). V was clipped by 2 bases and J by 0 bases, with 8 bases between them. This CDR3 is 15 amino acids long. DNA of the CDR3: TGTGCCAGCAGCCAACCGAGCCCCTCTGGAAACACCATATATTTT. It encodes CASSQPSPSGNTIYF.

J is TRBJ2-3 and V is TRBV4-1; weak D call: TRBD2 (6 bases). Germline V lookup: CDR1 MGHRA, CDR2 YSYEKL. The CDR3 is 19 amino acids. V was shortened by 1 base and J by 0 bases, with 20 bases between the two germline ends. The CDR3 sequence: CASSQAGVGRFSSTDTQYF. Written as DNA, the CDR3 is TGCGCCAGCAGCCAAGCGGGAGTCGGGCGGTTCTCTAGCACAGATACGCAGTATTTT.

This clonotype appeared a few times. J is TRBJ1-4 and V is TRBV4-3, with a weak D call TRBD1 (5 bases). Trimming stripped 0 bases from V and 5 bases from J, with 13 bases between. There are 16 residues in the CDR3. Germline V gene sequence: CDR1 LGHNA, CDR2 YSLEER. In DNA form, the CDR3 reads TGCGCCAGCAGCCAAGATCTCTCAGGGCTGAATGAAAAACTGTTTTTT. This encodes CASSQDLSGLNEKLFF.

This clonotype was picked up a small number of times. The chain links TRBV7-9 to TRBJ2-2; D possibly corresponds to TRBD2 (7 bases). The CDR3 has 14 residues. Germline V CDR1 and CDR2: SEHNR, FQNEAQ (reference sequence). The germline V and J ends were trimmed by 7 bases and 3 bases, with 12 bases remaining between them. For the CDR3, the DNA is TGTGCCAGCAAGGGAGGGGGAGACACCGGGGAGCTGTTTTTT. Encoded protein: CASKGGGDTGELFF.

This clonotype appeared many times. The rearrangement links TRBV4-1 to TRBJ1-4; D is unclear. This CDR3 has 11 residues. The V and J ends lost 2 bases and 9 bases respectively, with 4 bases between them. Germline-derived CDR1 and CDR2 are MGHRA and YSYEKL. The CDR3 reads CASSQQKKLFF. CDR3 DNA: TGCGCCAGCAGCCAACAAAAAAAACTGTTTTTT.